The sequence of this T cell receptor (beta chain) was determined in a study of human T cells and chemical hapten exposure. Only a few counts were recorded for this clonotype. At one end, the junction sequence differs from germline, possibly due to a read error. As for time point: patch test 3, about 24 weeks after DPC sensitization. Sample treatment: therapeutic diphenylcyclopropenone sensitization with weekly scalp DPC. Unfractionated whole blood was the source of the extracted total RNA. One entry per CDR3 protein results from TCRdb running MiXCR on the RACE reads. This repertoire shows roughly 38,000 distinct CDR3 sequences, 9.5% found once; its top ten account for roughly 25%. The clonotype comes from a man aged 50 or older with alopecia areata. Some clones in this sample may be carry-over from other donors' samples. The sequencing used whole blood, collected in connection with sensitization to the hapten diphenylcyclopropenone (DPC).

In DNA, the CDR3 is TGTGCTAGCAGCTTAGGGTTGGCGGAGACCCAGTACTTC. Its protein is CASSLGLAETQYF. V is TRBV7-7 and J is TRBJ2-5; D gene ambiguous. The CDR3 consists of 13 residues. The germline gives CDR1 SSHAT, CDR2 FNYEAQ (reference sequence).